The 25 T cell receptor beta chains listed next were all sequenced from one sample in a study of T cell repertoires in cytomegalovirus infection (dated by TCRdb to the late 2010s). Sequencing was performed on an Illumina HiSeq 1500. TCRdb reprocessing: public reads trimmed at Q25 with fastp, clones called with MiXCR, in-frame beta chains kept. When rows share a CDR3 protein, they turn into one entry using the most common DNA and genes. Within this sample are hundreds of thousands of distinct CDR3 sequences, with approximately 33% of them counted one time only. In total, the top ten clones hold about an eighth of the sample. Reading the label with the study, this specimen's treatment or condition is: in vitro stimulation with specific CMV peptide epitopes to enrich CMV-specific T cells. No cognate antigen is known for these TCRs. Source: cultured CD8+ T cells from PBMCs, taken from culture after CMV antigen stimulation. These receptors originate from a human donor in good health (CMV status not recorded). Some clones in this sample may be carry-over from other donors' samples.

This clonotype was picked up a small number of times. The CDR3 reads CASKISGKKNIQYF. The CDR3 coding sequence is TGTGCCAGTAAGATCTCCGGGAAGAAAAACATTCAGTACTTC. The rearrangement links TRBV19 to TRBJ2-4; D may be TRBD2 (5 bases). V shed 7 bases and J shed 4 bases, with 14 bases lying between them. CDR3 length equals 14 residues. Germline loops: CDR1 LNHDA, CDR2 SQIVND (reference sequence).

The chain joins TRBV11-2 to TRBJ2-5; 7 bases are a match to TRBD1. The CDR3 sequence is 19 residues long. After removal of 1 base from V and 0 bases from J, the junction contained 14 bases not matched to a gene. CDR1 is SGHAT, CDR2 FQNNGV, per germline. The CDR3 region has the DNA TGTGCCAGCAGCTTAGGTGGACAGGCGTACTACCTTGACCAAGAGACCCAGTACTTC. Residues: CASSLGGQAYYLDQETQYF.

Many counts were recorded for this clonotype. This chain uses TRBV7-2 with TRBJ1-6; TRBD1 might be the D (5 bases). CDR3 length: 16 residues. V was trimmed by 5 bases and J by 0 bases, leaving 11 bases between them. Per the germline V gene, CDR1 is SGHTA and CDR2 is FQGNSA. CDR3 residues: CASSLRQSSYNSPLHF. The CDR3 DNA sequence: TGTGCCAGCAGCCTACGACAGAGCTCCTATAATTCACCCCTCCACTTT. Full variable domain (remainder filled in from reference TRBV7-2 and TRBJ1-6): GAGVSQSPSNKVTEKGKDVELRCDPISGHTALYWYRQSLGQGLEFLIYFQGNSAPDKSGLPSDRFSAERTGGSVSTLTIQRTQQEDSAVYLCASSLRQSSYNSPLHFGNGTRLTVT.

At least ten counts were recorded for this clonotype. The chain couples TRBV7-6 to TRBJ1-1, with a weak D call TRBD1 (6 bases). V lost 5 bases and J lost 8, with 18 bases in between. Germline V gene data show CDR1 as SGHVS and CDR2 as FNYEAQ. The CDR3 loop spans 14 amino acids. The CDR3 is CASSPTGGAAEAFF. CDR3 nucleotide sequence: TGTGCCAGCAGCCCGACGGGGGGGGCGGCCGAAGCTTTCTTT.

CDR3 in amino acids: CASSPQLQETQYF. CDR3 bases: TGTGCCAGCAGTCCCCAATTACAAGAGACCCAGTACTTC. This chain links TRBV27 with TRBJ2-5, with D hard to call. The V gene lost 5 bases and the J gene lost 2 bases, with 9 bases spanning the gap. The CDR3 is 13 amino acids. Germline V gene sequence: CDR1 MNHEY, CDR2 SMNVEV (reference sequence).

This clonotype appeared many times. The chain has TRBV4-3 and TRBJ2-1; 15 nucleotides align to TRBD2. From germline, CDR1 is LGHNA and CDR2 YSLEER. The trim removed 3 bases at V and 5 bases at J, leaving 11 bases unmatched. The CDR3 is 19 residues long. The CDR3 protein is CASSQPGLAGGLWHNEQFF. The DNA for the CDR3 is TGCGCCAGCAGCCAGCCGGGACTAGCGGGGGGTTTGTGGCACAATGAGCAGTTCTTC.

The chain carries TRBV7-8 and TRBJ2-2; 15 nucleotides line up with TRBD2. CDR1 and CDR2 from the germline V gene are SGHVS and FQNEAQ. The CDR3 loop spans 17 amino acids. V trimming: 2 bases; J trimming: 6 bases; junction bases outside the gene matches: 4. CDR3 in DNA: TGTGCCAGCAGCTTATGGACTAGCGGGGGGGCAGCCGGGGAGCTGTTTTTT. As protein: CASSLWTSGGAAGELFF.

The chain joins TRBV7-2 to TRBJ2-3; 9 bases match TRBD1. The CDR3 totals 16 residues. The germline gives CDR1 SGHTA, CDR2 FQGNSA. Losses at the gene ends were 5 bases for V and 0 bases for J; bases not matched to a gene: 6. This CDR3 is CASSHDRGTSTDTQYF. In nucleotides, the CDR3 is TGTGCCAGCAGCCACGACAGGGGGACAAGCACAGATACGCAGTATTTT.

This clonotype has a handful of counts. The chain joins TRBV12-3 or TRBV12-4 to TRBJ2-1; 14 bases agree with TRBD2. J was trimmed by 7 bases and V by 6 bases; bases with no gene match: 2. CDR3 length: 14 residues. This CDR3 reads CASSGTSGGNEQFF. The CDR3 DNA follows: TGTGCCAGCAGCGGGACTAGCGGGGGAAATGAGCAGTTCTTC.

This rearrangement joins TRBV11-2 to TRBJ2-5, with 13 bases identical to TRBD2. CDR3 length: 16 residues. V lost 1 base and J lost 5; bases outside the gene matches: 4. The germline V gene encodes CDR1 SGHAT and CDR2 FQNNGV. CDR3 nucleotides: TGTGCCAGCAGCTTAGGGGGACTAGCGGGGTATGAGACCCAGTACTTC. Protein: CASSLGGLAGYETQYF. Full variable domain (outside the CDR3, taken from reference TRBV11-2 and TRBJ2-5): EAGVAQSPRYKIIEKRQSVAFWCNPISGHATLYWYQQILGQGPKLLIQFQNNGVVDDSQLPKDRFSAERLKGVDSTLKIQPAKLEDSAVYLCASSLGGLAGYETQYFGPGTRLLVL.

This clonotype was recorded many times. A read error may account for a junction end that differs from germline. V gene TRBV19 combines with J gene TRBJ1-6, with unresolved D. The CDR3 contains 15 residues. Germline V CDR1 and CDR2: LNHDA, SQIVND (reference sequence). The CDR3, as DNA: TGTGCCAGCAGTATCGGGAGCTCCTATAATTCACCCCTCCACTTT. Its translation is CASSIGSSYNSPLHF. Together with reference TRBV19 and TRBJ1-6, the CDR3 gives the full variable domain: DGGITQSPKYLFRKEGQNVTLSCEQNLNHDAMYWYRQDPGQGLRLIYYSQIVNDFQKGDIAEGYSVSREKKESFPLTVTSAQKNPTAFYLCASSIGSSYNSPLHFGNGTRLTVT.

The chain is built from TRBV4-2 and TRBJ2-1; a possible D gene is TRBD2 (7 bases). The CDR3 is 13 residues long. Trimming took 6 bases from V and 12 from J, leaving 18 bases between them. Germline V lookup: CDR1 LGHNA, CDR2 YNFKEQ. CDR3 protein: CASRGGGGHRQFF. CDR3 bases: TGTGCCAGCAGGGGCGGCGGGGGCCATCGGCAGTTCTTC.

This clonotype was recorded at least ten times. The rearrangement links TRBV7-2 to TRBJ1-5; 7 nucleotides align to TRBD1. Germline CDR1 SGHTA, CDR2 FQGNSA. V shed 4 bases and J 5 bases; nucleotides not matched to a gene: 8. CDR3 length: 15 amino acids. CDR3 sequence reads: CASSSTGFLHQPQHF. Written as DNA, the CDR3 is TGTGCCAGCAGCTCGACAGGGTTCCTTCATCAGCCCCAGCATTTT.

This chain connects TRBV6-5 to TRBJ2-3, with 8 bases lining up with TRBD2. The CDR3 totals 16 residues. Germline assignment: CDR1 MNHEY and CDR2 SVGAGI. V shed 2 bases, J shed 2 bases, and the junction held 6 bases outside the gene matches. As DNA, the CDR3 is TGTGCCAGCAGTTACGGACTAGCTCCCCCCACAGATACGCAGTATTTT. Translated: CASSYGLAPPTDTQYF.

The V and J genes are TRBV27 and TRBJ1-2; the D is unclear. Trimming pared 3 bases from V and 8 bases from J, leaving 13 bases between. There are 13 residues in the CDR3. Germline V CDR1 and CDR2: MNHEY, SMNVEV (reference sequence). CDR3 in DNA: TGTGCCAGCAGTTTGTCTCACCTGGACGGCTACACCTTC. Protein sequence: CASSLSHLDGYTF.

This clonotype was detected a few times. The genes are TRBV6-1 and TRBJ2-1; the D is unclear. Trimming pared 2 bases from V and 6 bases from J, leaving 5 bases between. The CDR3 spans 12 residues. Per germline, CDR1 MNHNS and CDR2 SASEGT. CDR3 bases: TGTGCCAGCAGTGAAATCGGCAATGAGCAGTTCTTC. Its protein is CASSEIGNEQFF.

This chain uses TRBV18 with TRBJ2-2, with D uncertain. Germline CDR1 and CDR2: KGHSH and LQKENI. The CDR3 is 15 amino acids. The V gene lost 3 bases and the J gene lost 3 bases, with 11 bases spanning the gap. For the CDR3, the DNA is TGTGCCAGCTCACCGGATGGGCGGTACACCGGGGAGCTGTTTTTT. It specifies CASSPDGRYTGELFF. Complete variable domain (other parts from reference TRBV18 and TRBJ2-2): NAGVMQNPRHLVRRRGQEARLRCSPMKGHSHVYWYRQLPEEGLKFMVYLQKENIIDESGMPKERFSAEFPKEGPSILRIQQVVRGDSAAYFCASSPDGRYTGELFFGEGSRLTVL.

This clonotype has only a few counts. The junction departs from the called germline gene at one end, perhaps through a read error. CDR3 protein: CASSQDRSYGYTF. The CDR3 DNA reads as TGTGCCAGCAGCCAGGATAGGAGCTATGGCTACACCTTC. J is TRBJ1-2 and V is TRBV4-1, with no clear D. CDR3 length: 13 residues. Germline CDR1 and CDR2: MGHRA and YSYEKL.

The V and J genes are TRBV6-5 and TRBJ2-1; 12 nucleotides match TRBD1. J was trimmed by 8 bases and V by 4 bases; bases with no gene match: 3. Germline loops: CDR1 MNHEY, CDR2 SVGAGI. The CDR3 runs to 14 residues. The CDR3 nucleotides are TGTGCCAGCAGTTCGGGACAGGGGGCCCATGAGCAGTTCTTC. Translated, it gives CASSSGQGAHEQFF.

The count of this clonotype is one. J is TRBJ2-5 and V is TRBV28, with D hard to call. CDR1 is MDHEN, CDR2 SYDVKM, per germline. This CDR3 spans 15 amino acids. Trimming removed 2 bases from V and 5 bases from J, with 15 bases in between. The CDR3 sequence: CASSLILSAGETQYF. In nucleotides, the CDR3 is TGTGCCAGCAGTTTAATTTTATCTGCCGGGGAGACCCAGTACTTC.

The chain uses TRBV24-1 and TRBJ1-2, with TRBD1 as a possible D gene (5 bases). Germline CDR1 KGHDR, CDR2 SFDVKD. Trimming removed 3 bases at V and 6 bases at J, with 10 bases between. This CDR3 contains 13 residues. This CDR3 is CATSDRQSDGYTF. Here the CDR3 DNA reads TGTGCCACCAGTGATAGACAGTCCGATGGCTACACCTTC.

This clonotype was found a few times. This chain uses TRBV6-2 or TRBV6-3 with TRBJ2-7, with TRBD1 matching over 8 bases. This CDR3 contains 16 residues. CDR1 is MNHEY and CDR2 is SVGEGT in the germline V gene. With 7 bases clipped from V and 4 bases from J, the junction kept 15 bases outside the gene matches. This CDR3 reads CASTLGPGQAQYEQYV. The CDR3 DNA is TGTGCCAGCACCTTGGGCCCGGGACAGGCCCAATACGAGCAGTACGTC.

This clonotype was picked up a small number of times. This chain links TRBV6-5 with TRBJ2-2, with D possibly called TRBD1 or TRBD2 (5 bases each). In germline, CDR1 is MNHEY, CDR2 SVGAGI. V shed 0 bases and J shed 6 bases, with 8 bases lying between them. CDR3 length equals 14 residues. CDR3 sequence reads: CASSYSVGAGELFF. CDR3 nucleotide sequence: TGTGCCAGCAGTTACTCGGTGGGGGCCGGGGAGCTGTTTTTT.

Note on this clonotype: Possible read error: a much larger clone is one base away. V and J are TRBV27 and TRBJ1-1, with 8 bases matching TRBD1. V shed 5 bases, J shed 10 bases, and the junction held 15 bases outside the gene matches. The CDR3 sequence is 15 residues long. The germline V gene has CDR1 MNHEY and CDR2 SMNVEV (reference sequence). CDR3 sequence reads: CASSVGQGFRTSAFF. CDR3 nucleotides: TGTGCCAGCAGTGTAGGACAGGGATTCCGAACCTCAGCTTTCTTT.

The chain uses TRBV7-4 and TRBJ2-5; D gene uncertain. Germline lookup yields CDR1 SGHVT and CDR2 SQSDAQ. The CDR3 is made up of 13 amino acids. Trimming cost V 1 base and J 5 bases, with 8 bases left between them. CDR3: CASSLVPDETQYF. CDR3 in DNA: TGTGCCAGCAGCTTAGTACCTGACGAGACCCAGTACTTC. The whole variable domain, filled in from reference TRBV7-4 and TRBJ2-5, reads GAGVSQSPRYKVAKRGRDVALRCDSISGHVTLYWYRQTLGQGSEVLTYSQSDAQRDKSGRPSGRFSAERPERSVSTLKIQRTEQGDSAVYLCASSLVPDETQYFGPGTRLLVL.